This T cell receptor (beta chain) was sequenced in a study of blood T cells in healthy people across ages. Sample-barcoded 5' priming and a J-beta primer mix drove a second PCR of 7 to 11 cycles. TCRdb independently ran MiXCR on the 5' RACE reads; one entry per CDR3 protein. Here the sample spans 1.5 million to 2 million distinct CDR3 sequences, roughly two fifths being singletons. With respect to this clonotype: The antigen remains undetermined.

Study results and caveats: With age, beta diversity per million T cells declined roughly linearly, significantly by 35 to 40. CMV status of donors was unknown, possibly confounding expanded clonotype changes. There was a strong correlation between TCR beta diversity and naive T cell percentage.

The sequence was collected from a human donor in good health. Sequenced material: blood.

Written as DNA, the CDR3 is TGTGCCAGCAGCTTTCATCAAGGCACCTACGAGCAGTACTTC. Translating it yields CASSFHQGTYEQYF. The chain couples TRBV7-2 to TRBJ2-7; D is unresolved. The V end was cut by 3 bases, the J end by 2 bases, with 11 bases between. Germline CDR1 is SGHTA and CDR2 is FQGNSA. The CDR3 has 14 amino acids.